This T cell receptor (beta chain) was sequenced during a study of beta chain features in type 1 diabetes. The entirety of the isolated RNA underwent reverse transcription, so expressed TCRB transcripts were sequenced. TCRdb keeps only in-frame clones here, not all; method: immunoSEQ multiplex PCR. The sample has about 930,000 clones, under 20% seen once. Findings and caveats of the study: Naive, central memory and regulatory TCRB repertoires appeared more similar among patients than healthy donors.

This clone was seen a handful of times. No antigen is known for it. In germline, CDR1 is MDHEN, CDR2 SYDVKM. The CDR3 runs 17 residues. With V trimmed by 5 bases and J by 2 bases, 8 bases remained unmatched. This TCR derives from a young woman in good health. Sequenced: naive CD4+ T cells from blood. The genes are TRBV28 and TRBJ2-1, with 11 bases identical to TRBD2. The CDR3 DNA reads TGTGCCAGCAGTCGGACTAGCGGGTGGTCGGCCTACAATGAGCAGTTCTTC. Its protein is CASSRTSGWSAYNEQFF. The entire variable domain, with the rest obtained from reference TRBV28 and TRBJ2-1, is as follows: DVKVTQSSRYLVKRTGEKVFLECVQDMDHENMFWYRQDPGLGLRLIYFSYDVKMKEKGDIPEGYSVSREKKERFSLILESASTNQTSMYLCASSRTSGWSAYNEQFFGPGTRLTVL.